A single sample is the source of the 12 T cell receptor beta chains below, sequenced in a study of Graves' ophthalmopathy and Graves' hyperthyroidism. Amplification of TCR beta CDR3 regions used RNA transcripts. HTBI primers were employed in first-round RT-PCR, then a second-round multiplex PCR followed. TCRdb recomputed calls from the multiplex PCR reads with MiXCR, one row per CDR3 protein. The sample lists 200,000 to 250,000 distinct CDR3 sequences; roughly 21% were seen once. Sequencing was done on a sample of peripheral blood. Receptors were obtained from a woman between 50 and 59 years old with Graves' ophthalmopathy.

This clonotype was recorded at least ten times. CDR3 amino acids: CASTFGGRAFF. For the CDR3, the DNA is TGTGCCAGCACGTTCGGGGGGCGAGCTTTCTTT. The chain employs TRBV11-1 and TRBJ1-1, with a tentative D call TRBD1 (6 bases). Trimming pared 7 bases from V and 10 bases from J, leaving 13 bases between. CDR3 length: 11 amino acids. CDR1 SGHAT and CDR2 FQDESV come from the germline V gene (reference sequence).

There are many counts of this clonotype. The genes are TRBV2 and TRBJ2-5; possible D gene TRBD1, 5 bases. Trimming removed 2 bases from V and 4 bases from J, with 14 bases in between. This CDR3 region has 15 residues. The germline V gene has CDR1 SNHLY and CDR2 FYNNEI. The CDR3 loop is CASSELRGRSETQYF. The CDR3 DNA is TGTGCCAGCAGTGAACTAAGGGGAAGGTCAGAGACCCAGTACTTC.

This clonotype appeared many times. The chain employs TRBV19 and TRBJ1-5; D gene unclear. The CDR3 sequence is 14 residues long. Looked up from germline, CDR1 is LNHDA and CDR2 is SQIVND (reference sequence). V shed 3 bases and J shed 2 bases, with 8 bases lying between them. The CDR3 DNA reads TGTGCCAGTAGTATTAGGAGGGGCAATCAGCCCCAGCATTTT. Translating it yields CASSIRRGNQPQHF.

This clonotype came up many times. V and J are TRBV6-1 and TRBJ1-5; D gene ambiguous. Per the germline V gene, CDR1 is MNHNS and CDR2 is SASEGT. This CDR3 spans 15 amino acids. V shed 0 bases and J shed 1 base, with 7 bases lying between them. CDR3 in DNA: TGTGCCAGCAGTGAAGCAGGGTTGAGCAATCAGCCCCAGCATTTT. Amino acid sequence: CASSEAGLSNQPQHF.

This clonotype showed up many times. V gene TRBV6-1 combines with J gene TRBJ2-2, with a possible D match to TRBD2 (6 bases). The CDR3 has 18 residues. The germline V gene encodes CDR1 MNHNS and CDR2 SASEGT. Trimming pared 3 bases from V and 3 bases from J, leaving 20 bases between. Here the CDR3 DNA reads TGTGCCAGCAGTGAGCCCCGGGACTCGAGATCATACACCGGGGAGCTGTTTTTT. It translates to CASSEPRDSRSYTGELFF.

In this sample, this clonotype turned up many times. The chain links TRBV19 to TRBJ1-5; D is ambiguous. Germline V lookup: CDR1 LNHDA, CDR2 SQIVND (reference sequence). The V end lost 6 bases, the J end lost 2 bases, and 8 bases lay between the germline ends. The CDR3 runs 13 residues. DNA of the CDR3: TGTGCCAGTAGGAGGGTTGGCAATCAGCCCCAGCATTTT. Residues: CASRRVGNQPQHF.

This clonotype was found a few times. This chain connects TRBV30 to TRBJ2-7; D possibly matches TRBD1 or TRBD2 (5 bases each). The CDR3 consists of 15 residues. Trimming took off 1 base at V and 5 bases at J, with 18 bases between the two ends. Germline V lookup: CDR1 GTSNPN, CDR2 SVGIG (reference sequence). CDR3 protein: CAWSDWGRRTHEQYF. The CDR3 nucleotides read TGTGCCTGGAGTGACTGGGGCAGGAGGACCCACGAGCAGTACTTC.

The chain carries TRBV4-1 and TRBJ2-7, with D tentatively TRBD1 (6 bases). Germline V CDR1 and CDR2: MGHRA, YSYEKL. CDR3 length: 15 amino acids. Trimming took 4 bases from V and 1 from J, leaving 14 bases between them. CDR3: CASSPIQGLSYEQYF. The CDR3 nucleotides are TGCGCCAGCAGCCCCATCCAGGGGTTATCCTACGAGCAGTACTTC.

This clonotype was picked up many times. The rearrangement links TRBV4-1 to TRBJ1-5, with TRBD1 matching over 8 bases. Germline CDR1 and CDR2: MGHRA and YSYEKL. With 0 bases clipped from V and 6 bases from J, the junction kept 7 bases outside the gene matches. The CDR3 contains 16 residues. The CDR3 sequence: CASSQDRRTGTQPQHF. The CDR3 region has the DNA TGCGCCAGCAGCCAAGACCGTCGGACAGGGACTCAGCCCCAGCATTTT.

This clonotype showed up many times. The rearrangement links TRBV7-6 to TRBJ2-1, with TRBD1 as a possible D gene (7 bases). CDR1 is SGHVS, CDR2 FNYEAQ, per germline. Trimming removed 4 bases at V and 8 bases at J, with 21 bases between. This CDR3 contains 16 residues. The DNA of the CDR3 is TGTGCCAGCAGCTCGTCGGGGCAGGGGGGAGCAGATGAGCAGTTCTTC. This gives the protein CASSSSGQGGADEQFF.

This clonotype was counted ten times or more. The chain carries TRBV5-1 and TRBJ2-6; D gene unclear. In germline, CDR1 is SGHRS, CDR2 YFSETQ. Trimming shortened V by 0 bases and J by 1 base, and 5 bases separated the two germline ends. The CDR3 is 15 amino acids. The CDR3 DNA is TGCGCCAGCAGCTTGGGGCCTTCTGGGGCCAACGTCCTGACTTTC. It is translated as CASSLGPSGANVLTF.

This clonotype came up many times. The V gene is TRBV20-1, the J gene TRBJ1-2, with TRBD1 identical over 7 bases. Trimming took 6 bases from V and 2 from J; bases not matched to a gene: 12. Germline CDR1 DFQATT, CDR2 SNEGSKA (reference sequence). The CDR3 contains 15 residues. The CDR3 loop is CSAADRSGSNYGYTF. The CDR3 DNA reads TGCAGTGCAGCGGACAGGTCAGGATCCAACTATGGCTACACCTTC.